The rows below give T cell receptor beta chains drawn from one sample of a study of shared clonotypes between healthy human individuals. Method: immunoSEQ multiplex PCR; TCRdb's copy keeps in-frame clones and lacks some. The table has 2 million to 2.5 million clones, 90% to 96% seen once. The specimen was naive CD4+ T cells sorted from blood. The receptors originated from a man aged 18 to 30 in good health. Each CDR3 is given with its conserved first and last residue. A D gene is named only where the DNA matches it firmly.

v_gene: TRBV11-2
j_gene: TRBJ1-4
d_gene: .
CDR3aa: CASSINSNEKLFF

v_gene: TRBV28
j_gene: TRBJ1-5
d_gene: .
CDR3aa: CASSSPGSGQHF

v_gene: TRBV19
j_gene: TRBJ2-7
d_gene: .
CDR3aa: CAVSSRRGYEQYF

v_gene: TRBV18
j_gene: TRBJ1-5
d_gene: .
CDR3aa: CASTVSGGNQPQHF

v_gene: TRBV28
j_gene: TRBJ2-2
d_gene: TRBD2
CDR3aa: CASSGAGANTGELFF

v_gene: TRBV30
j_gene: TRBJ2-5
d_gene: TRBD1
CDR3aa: CAWFPGQGFLLGEETQYF

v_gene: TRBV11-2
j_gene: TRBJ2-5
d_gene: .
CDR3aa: CASSFSGRGETQYF

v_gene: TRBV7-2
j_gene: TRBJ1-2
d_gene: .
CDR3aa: CASSPVGGYGYTF

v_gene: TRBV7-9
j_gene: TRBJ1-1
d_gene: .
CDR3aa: CASSRGLAQSNTEAFF

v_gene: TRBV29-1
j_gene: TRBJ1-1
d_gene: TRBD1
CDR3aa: CSVVGQGEAFF

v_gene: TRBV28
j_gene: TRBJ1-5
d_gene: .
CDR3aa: CASSPPRGGLSNQPQHF

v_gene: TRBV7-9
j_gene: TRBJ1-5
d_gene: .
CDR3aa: CASSRDGLGNQPQHF

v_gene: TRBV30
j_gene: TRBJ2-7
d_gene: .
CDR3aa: CAWSVLGDEQYF

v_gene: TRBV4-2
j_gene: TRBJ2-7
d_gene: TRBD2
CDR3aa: CASSQDQSGGSYEQYF

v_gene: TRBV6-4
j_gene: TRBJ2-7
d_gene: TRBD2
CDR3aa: CASSMSGGPYEQYF

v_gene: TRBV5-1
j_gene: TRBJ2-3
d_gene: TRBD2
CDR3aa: CASSPGRTSGGAGDTQYF

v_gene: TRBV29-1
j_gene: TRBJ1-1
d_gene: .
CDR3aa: CSVLTVEAFF

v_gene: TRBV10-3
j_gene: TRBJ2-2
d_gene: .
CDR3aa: CAISDGKGNTGELFF

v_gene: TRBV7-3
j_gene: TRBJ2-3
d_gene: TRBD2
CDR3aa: CASSTGGRSTDTQYF

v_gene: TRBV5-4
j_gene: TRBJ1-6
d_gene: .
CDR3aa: CASSLEASSPLHF

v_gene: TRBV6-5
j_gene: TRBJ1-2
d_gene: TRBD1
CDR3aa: CASSLTGWDEYGYTF

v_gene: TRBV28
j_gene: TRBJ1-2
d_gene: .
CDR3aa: CASSPPPGYTF

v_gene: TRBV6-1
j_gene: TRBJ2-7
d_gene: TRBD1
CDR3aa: CASSETGALSYEQYF

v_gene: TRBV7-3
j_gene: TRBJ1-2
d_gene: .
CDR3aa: CASSLTGAAGNYGYTF

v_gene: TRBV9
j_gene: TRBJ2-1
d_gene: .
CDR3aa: CASSDGRTYNEQFF

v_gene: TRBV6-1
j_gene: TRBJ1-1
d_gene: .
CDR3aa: CASSERGGSDTEAFF

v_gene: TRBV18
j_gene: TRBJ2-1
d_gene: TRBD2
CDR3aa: CASSPAGGPYNEQFF

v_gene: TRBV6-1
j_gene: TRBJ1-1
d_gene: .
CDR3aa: CASSETVNTEAFF

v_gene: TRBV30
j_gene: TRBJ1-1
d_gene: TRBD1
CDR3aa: CAWTGQGARAFF

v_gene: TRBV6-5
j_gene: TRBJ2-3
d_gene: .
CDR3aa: CASSLKFTDTQYF

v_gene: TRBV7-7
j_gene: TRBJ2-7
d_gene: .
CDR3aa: CASSLGEFGEQYF

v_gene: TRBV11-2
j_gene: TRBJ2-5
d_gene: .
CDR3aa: CASSLAGAQYF

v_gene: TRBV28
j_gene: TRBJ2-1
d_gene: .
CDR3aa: CASSLSPPSKYNEQFF

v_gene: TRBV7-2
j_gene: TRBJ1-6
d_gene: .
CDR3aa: CASSLIGDNSPLHF

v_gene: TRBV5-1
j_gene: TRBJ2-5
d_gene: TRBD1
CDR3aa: CASSRARDSPQETQYF

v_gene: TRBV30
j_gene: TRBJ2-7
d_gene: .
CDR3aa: CAWSVMSGEQYF

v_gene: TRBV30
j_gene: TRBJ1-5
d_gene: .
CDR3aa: CAWSLGNVYSNQPQHF

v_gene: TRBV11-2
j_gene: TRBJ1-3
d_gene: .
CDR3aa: CASSPRGQASGNTIYF

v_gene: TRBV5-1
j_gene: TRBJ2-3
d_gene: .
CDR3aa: CASSTNTDTQYF

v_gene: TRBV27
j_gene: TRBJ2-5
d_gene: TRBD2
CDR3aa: CASSPGTSGRPETQYF

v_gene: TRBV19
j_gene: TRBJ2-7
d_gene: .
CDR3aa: CASSILGMSYEQYF

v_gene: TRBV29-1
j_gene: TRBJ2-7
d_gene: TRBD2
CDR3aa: CSVEEVGGSKHYEQYF

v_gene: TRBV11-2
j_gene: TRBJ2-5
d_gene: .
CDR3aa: CASSLVGGIGETQYF

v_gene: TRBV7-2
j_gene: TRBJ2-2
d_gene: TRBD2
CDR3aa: CASSSRLAGGPTGELFF

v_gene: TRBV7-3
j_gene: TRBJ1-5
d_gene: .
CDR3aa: CASSHTGWTQHF

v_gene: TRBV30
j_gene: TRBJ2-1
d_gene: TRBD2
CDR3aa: CAWSGTSGKYNEQFF

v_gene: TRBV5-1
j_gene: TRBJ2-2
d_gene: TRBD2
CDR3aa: CASSLKELAGGTGELFF

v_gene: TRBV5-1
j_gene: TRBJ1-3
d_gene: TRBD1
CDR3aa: CASSLPGQANSGNTIYF

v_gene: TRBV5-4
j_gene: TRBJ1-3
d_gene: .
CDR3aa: CASSFRGTIYF

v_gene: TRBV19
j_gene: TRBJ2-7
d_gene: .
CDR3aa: CASSTAQPTRQYF

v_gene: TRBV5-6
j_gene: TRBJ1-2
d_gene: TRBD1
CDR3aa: CASSPDRGRTNYGYTF

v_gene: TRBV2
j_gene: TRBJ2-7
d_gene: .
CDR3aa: CASSEGRGPEEQYF